This T cell receptor beta chain was sequenced for a study of shared clonotypes between healthy human individuals. Positively selected for CCR7, the CD45RO-negative cells used as naive CD8 cells excluded terminally differentiated effector memory CD45RA+ cells. The protocol was immunoSEQ multiplex PCR, while the TCRdb copy is restricted to in-frame clones and leaves out a portion. The sample shows just over 2,000,000 clones, about 95% of them seen only once. This TCR came from a man aged 18 to 30 in good health. Sequences were obtained from naive CD8+ T cells sorted from blood.

CDR3 nucleotides: TGCGCCAGCAGCCAAGATAGAAGCGATACCAATGAGCAGTTCTTC. Translating gives CASSQDRSDTNEQFF. This chain joins TRBV4-1 and TRBJ2-1; no definite D call. V dropped 0 bases and J dropped 6 bases, with 12 bases sitting between them. Germline lookup yields CDR1 MGHRA and CDR2 YSYEKL. The CDR3 extends over 15 amino acids.